Each of the 22 T cell receptor beta chains below was sequenced from the same sample in a study of cytomegalovirus exposure and HLA in healthy donors. PCR was performed using 60 Vbeta and 13 Jbeta primers. Here immunoSEQ multiplex PCR was the method, and the copy in TCRdb shows in-frame clones only, minus some. The data show approximately 70,000 clones, with 70% seen just once and around 9.7% held by the top ten. Input material: PBMCs. Receptors originate from a woman in her fifties or sixties in good health and CMV-seropositive.

The chain carries TRBV6-6 and TRBJ2-1; 7 bases map to TRBD2. The CDR3 length is 11 residues. The V gene end was trimmed by 8 bases and the J gene end by 5 bases; junction bases not matched to a gene: 0. The V gene's germline CDR1 is MNHNY and CDR2 SVGAGI (reference sequence). CDR3 sequence reads: CASGRDNEQFF. The DNA of the CDR3 is TGTGCCAGCGGGAGGGACAATGAGCAGTTCTTC.

The chain recombines TRBV7-9 with TRBJ1-5; 7 bases fit TRBD1. Germline trimming cut 5 bases from V and 6 bases from J; bases unmatched to any gene: 7. The CDR3 has 14 amino acids. Germline V CDR1 and CDR2: SEHNR, FQNEAQ (reference sequence). CDR3 protein: CASSLGQAGQPQHF. The DNA of the CDR3 is TGTGCCAGCAGCCTAGGACAGGCCGGTCAGCCCCAGCATTTT.

The genes are TRBV29-1 and TRBJ1-2; 9 nucleotides agree with TRBD1. V trimming: 8 bases; J trimming: 0 bases; junction bases outside the gene matches: 4. CDR3 length: 13 residues. The V gene's germline CDR1 is SQVTM and CDR2 ANQGSEA. CDR3 protein: CSIRTGANYGYTF. Here the CDR3 DNA reads TGCAGCATCCGGACAGGGGCTAACTATGGCTACACCTTC.

This chain uses TRBV19 with TRBJ1-2; D remains ambiguous. The length of the CDR3 is 18 residues. V was pared by 4 bases and J by 5 bases, with 26 bases between. Germline V lookup: CDR1 LNHDA, CDR2 SQIVND (reference sequence). The CDR3 nucleotides are TGTGCCAGTAGTACCCGCGGGCCCGGGTCCACCATTGCGTATGGCTACACCTTC. Protein: CASSTRGPGSTIAYGYTF.

The V call is TRBV5-1, the J call TRBJ1-1, with 9 bases aligning to TRBD1. The length of the CDR3 is 15 residues. V lost 3 bases and J lost 5; bases outside the gene matches: 8. Germline V gives CDR1 SGHRS, CDR2 YFSETQ. CDR3 sequence (DNA): TGCGCCAGCAGCTGGGGACAGGGAGGTCAAACTGAAGCTTTCTTT. Protein sequence: CASSWGQGGQTEAFF. Drawing the rest from reference TRBV5-1 and TRBJ1-1, the complete variable domain is KAGVTQTPRYLIKTRGQQVTLSCSPISGHRSVSWYQQTPGQGLQFLFEYFSETQRNKGNFPGRFSGRQFSNSRSEMNVSTLELGDSALYLCASSWGQGGQTEAFFGQGTRLTVV.

The rearrangement links TRBV4-3 to TRBJ2-7; TRBD2 matches at 14 bases. The CDR3 is made up of 15 amino acids. V dropped 2 bases and J dropped 4; count of bases not matched to a gene: 1. The germline V gene has CDR1 LGHNA and CDR2 YSLEER. This CDR3 reads CASSQRLAGGYEQYF. Written as DNA, the CDR3 is TGCGCCAGCAGCCAACGACTAGCGGGGGGGTACGAGCAGTACTTC.

V is TRBV4-3 and J is TRBJ1-5; 7 bases agree with TRBD1. V shed 2 bases and J 6 bases; nucleotides not matched to a gene: 10. This CDR3 region has 16 residues. The germline V gene encodes CDR1 LGHNA and CDR2 YSLEER. The CDR3 DNA reads TGCGCCAGCAGCCAAAATACAGGGGAGCTCGCTCAGCCCCAGCATTTT. This translates into CASSQNTGELAQPQHF.

This chain uses TRBV2 with TRBJ2-1, with a possible D match to TRBD1 (5 bases). Trimming cost V 5 bases and J 0 bases, with 14 bases left between them. Germline CDR1 SNHLY, CDR2 FYNNEI. There are 16 residues in the CDR3. As DNA, the CDR3 is TGTGCCAGCAGTTCCCGGACAACCGGCTCCTACAATGAGCAGTTCTTC. Translated, it gives CASSSRTTGSYNEQFF.

The chain is built from TRBV7-8 and TRBJ2-1, with 13 bases that match TRBD2. V lost 3 bases, J lost 5 bases, and 16 bases stayed unmatched. This CDR3 has 20 amino acids. Germline-derived CDR1 and CDR2 are SGHVS and FQNEAQ. Written as DNA, the CDR3 is TGTGCCAGCAGCTTGCCCAAACCGAGAACTAGCGGGGGGGCCGACAATGAGCAGTTCTTC. Protein: CASSLPKPRTSGGADNEQFF. Based on the CDR3 plus reference TRBV7-8 and TRBJ2-1, the full variable domain is GAGVSQSPRYKVAKRGQDVALRCDPISGHVSLFWYQQALGQGPEFLTYFQNEAQLDKSGLPSDRFFAERPEGSVSTLKIQRTQQEDSAVYLCASSLPKPRTSGGADNEQFFGPGTRLTVL.

The table lists this clone with a few counts. The J gene is TRBJ1-1, the V gene TRBV15; D not certain. The V and J ends lost 8 bases and 4 bases respectively, with 23 bases between them. CDR3 length: 16 amino acids. Looked up from germline, CDR1 is LNHNV and CDR2 is YYDKDF (reference sequence). The CDR3 DNA is TGTGCCACCGGCCGGGAGGTCCTTGGAGATTCCACTGAAGCTTTCTTT. Translation: CATGREVLGDSTEAFF.

This clone was counted a single time. The chain uses TRBV7-2 and TRBJ2-1, with 12 nucleotides matching TRBD2. CDR1 is SGHTA, CDR2 FQGNSA, per germline. J gave up 1 base and V 5 bases, and 3 bases lay outside the gene matches. CDR3 length: 16 amino acids. The CDR3 is CASSTSGGPSYNEQFF. Here the CDR3 DNA reads TGTGCCAGCAGCACTAGCGGGGGGCCATCCTACAATGAGCAGTTCTTC.

This clone was counted between two and nine times. Other DNA sequences in this sample translate to the same CDR3. The gene calls are TRBV7-2 and TRBJ1-1; no firm D call. Germline CDR1 SGHTA, CDR2 FQGNSA. The ends were cut back, 4 bases at V and 0 bases at J, with 9 bases in the middle. CDR3 length equals 14 residues. The CDR3 here is CASSSGLLNTEAFF. CDR3 bases: TGTGCCAGCAGCTCCGGACTACTGAACACTGAAGCTTTCTTT.

The chain uses TRBV9 and TRBJ1-6; D is ambiguous. CDR1 SGDLS and CDR2 YYNGEE come from the germline V gene. The CDR3 is made up of 15 amino acids. V was clipped by 0 bases and J by 9 bases, with 13 bases between them. In nucleotides, the CDR3 is TGTGCCAGCAGCGTAGGGTTGGCGACAACTTCACCCCTCCACTTT. Amino acids: CASSVGLATTSPLHF. The full variable domain, rest sourced from reference TRBV9 and TRBJ1-6, is DSGVTQTPKHLITATGQRVTLRCSPRSGDLSVYWYQQSLDQGLQFLIQYYNGEERAKGNILERFSAQQFPDLHSELNLSSLELGDSALYFCASSVGLATTSPLHFGNGTRLTVT.

This chain uses TRBV7-8 with TRBJ2-3; D call uncertain. Germline loops: CDR1 SGHVS, CDR2 FQNEAQ. The CDR3 contains 14 residues. The V end lost 1 base, the J end lost 5 bases, and 10 bases lay between the germline ends. DNA of the CDR3: TGTGCCAGCAGCTTAGGCGTGTTCGTAGATACGCAGTATTTT. As protein: CASSLGVFVDTQYF.

The rearrangement uses TRBV6-5 and TRBJ1-1, with D possibly being TRBD1 (6 bases). Trimming stripped 2 bases from V and 5 bases from J, with 12 bases between. CDR1 MNHEY and CDR2 SVGAGI come from the germline V gene. The CDR3 has 14 residues. CDR3 DNA: TGTGCCAGCAGTTACGACAGGACAATAACTGAAGCTTTCTTT. It yields the protein CASSYDRTITEAFF.

The chain links TRBV4-1 to TRBJ1-4, with TRBD1 as a possible D gene (5 bases). CDR1 and CDR2 from the germline V gene are MGHRA and YSYEKL. The CDR3 is made up of 15 amino acids. Trimming removed 6 bases from V and 0 bases from J, with 11 bases in between. The chain's CDR3 is CASRRTPATNEKLFF. The DNA for the CDR3 is TGCGCCAGCAGACGGACACCCGCAACTAATGAAAAACTGTTTTTT.

The V call is TRBV28, the J call TRBJ1-1; D is undetermined. The CDR3 covers 12 residues. Trimming took off 7 bases at V and 5 bases at J, with 11 bases between the two ends. CDR1 and CDR2 (germline): MDHEN, SYDVKM. DNA of the CDR3: TGTGCCAGCACATCAAGGGAGACTGAAGCTTTCTTT. Translating it yields CASTSRETEAFF.

This clone was seen a single time. The rearrangement joins TRBV11-2 to TRBJ1-4; 9 positions agree with TRBD1. CDR1 and CDR2 from the germline V gene are SGHAT and FQNNGV. J gave up 14 bases and V 5 bases, and 6 bases lay outside the gene matches. The CDR3 runs to 12 residues. This chain's CDR3 is CASSPSGTGLFF. For the CDR3, the DNA is TGTGCCAGCAGCCCGTCCGGGACAGGGCTGTTTTTT.

The rearrangement uses TRBV11-2 and TRBJ1-3, with 7 nucleotides matching TRBD1. Germline V gene data show CDR1 as SGHAT and CDR2 as FQNNGV. V was clipped by 1 base and J by 4 bases; unmatched bases: 4. This CDR3 contains 15 residues. CDR3 in DNA: TGTGCCAGCAGCTTAGCAGGGGGTAGCGGAAACACCATATATTTT. Translating gives CASSLAGGSGNTIYF.

The table lists this clone with a few counts. V usage is TRBV7-3 and J usage is TRBJ2-3; a possible D gene is TRBD1 (7 bases). Trimming removed 2 bases from V and 4 bases from J, with 16 bases in between. CDR1 is SGHTA and CDR2 is FQGTGA in the germline V gene. The CDR3 totals 16 residues. The CDR3 here is CASSLFRQGGADTQYF. The CDR3 DNA reads TGTGCCAGCAGCTTATTTCGACAGGGAGGTGCAGATACGCAGTATTTT.

This clone was detected only a few times. The chain joins TRBV19 to TRBJ2-7, with 9 positions matching TRBD1. V shed 3 bases and J 2 bases; nucleotides not matched to a gene: 5. The CDR3 loop spans 15 amino acids. Germline V gene sequence: CDR1 LNHDA, CDR2 SQIVND (reference sequence). Here the CDR3 DNA reads TGTGCCAGTAGTATGCCGGGACAGGGACCCTACGAGCAGTACTTC. Protein product: CASSMPGQGPYEQYF. The whole variable domain, remainder taken from reference TRBV19 and TRBJ2-7, is DGGITQSPKYLFRKEGQNVTLSCEQNLNHDAMYWYRQDPGQGLRLIYYSQIVNDFQKGDIAEGYSVSREKKESFPLTVTSAQKNPTAFYLCASSMPGQGPYEQYFGPGTRLTVT.

This chain uses TRBV5-6 with TRBJ2-1; D is possibly TRBD1 (5 bases). The CDR3 sequence is 17 residues long. The V and J ends lost 4 bases and 0 bases respectively, with 17 bases between them. CDR1 SGHDT and CDR2 YYEEEE come from the germline V gene. This CDR3 reads CASSRSKRTSSYNEQFF. The CDR3 DNA sequence: TGTGCCAGCAGCCGAAGCAAAAGGACAAGCTCCTACAATGAGCAGTTCTTC.